The entry below gives a single T cell receptor (beta chain) sequence along with its context. Antigen specificity is unknown. These data belong to a study of shared clonotypes between healthy human individuals. Whole-study results and caveats: Genetic and exposure-history diversity was limited by the small donor number. Blood alone was sampled, and tissue repertoires likely differ.

Original processing methods: ImmunoSEQ output lacked quality scores and full-length reads, limiting matched filtering. Clones were sequenced by immunoSEQ multiplex PCR, and TCRdb holds only the in-frame ones, with some missing. The DNA was the basis for D and trimming; V, J and clone size are from that table. The sample yields 450,000 to 500,000 clones, less than 80% seen once. Germline trimming cut 4 bases from V and 7 bases from J; bases unmatched to any gene: 12. The germline V gene encodes CDR1 SGHAT and CDR2 FQDESV (reference sequence). The CDR3 runs to 16 residues. The V gene is TRBV11-1, the J gene TRBJ2-1, with 8 bases aligning to TRBD2. The sequence came from a woman aged 40 to 55 in good health. Some clones in this sample may be carry-over from other donors' samples. Sequencing used PBMCs. The CDR3 here is CASSSWGSGKTNEQFF. In DNA, the CDR3 is TGTGCCAGCAGCTCCTGGGGTAGCGGGAAAACGAATGAGCAGTTCTTC.